Below, one TCR beta chain is given with its context. One end of the junction varies from germline; a read error may be responsible. Three rounds of nested PCR, following a modified ARM-PCR protocol, produced the TCRbeta library. Via MiXCR, TCRdb re-called the multiplex PCR reads, giving one row per CDR3 protein. The table includes some 95,000 distinct CDR3 sequences, about 80% detected once. This sample's RNA came from whole unsorted tissue. The normal lung tissue was taken more than 3 cm from the tumor edge. The data belong to a study of tumor and adjacent non-tumor tissue in lung cancer. Germline CDR1 and CDR2: MRHNA and SNTAGT. The CDR3 has 10 residues.

Source material: distant non-tumor lung tissue. The chain recombines TRBV6-4 with TRBJ2-1; D remains unclear. This clonotype originated in a man aged 55 to 70 with small cell lung cancer. CDR3 DNA: TGTGCCAGCTGTGAACCCGAGCAGTTCTTC. It codes for CASCEPEQFF.